This is a list of T cell receptor beta chains from one sample in a study of kidney transplant recipient with SARS-CoV-2 infection. TCRdb ran MiXCR on the reads and lists one entry per CDR3 protein. The sample lists roughly 250,000 distinct CDR3 sequences, 25% to 30% occurring once. This sample comprised a blood sample, obtained at baseline and between days 110 and 120 from a kidney transplant recipient. The receptor source for this set is a male patient in his thirties who had COVID-19 and was a kidney transplant recipient. The graft donor may account for some of the T cells. The conserved cysteine and the conserved F or W are not part of the CDR3 here. Fields, in order: clone size, J gene, D gene, V gene, CDR3 protein. The D gene is left open where the match is weak. Only some rows state a clone size, as once, few, many or a class for expanded clones.

>many|TRBJ1-2|-|TRBV23-1
ASSFNGLRRKTYGYT
>many|TRBJ2-1|-|TRBV11-3
ASSSGDNEQF
>-|TRBJ2-1|-|TRBV20-1
SAMPSSGSYNEQF
>many|-|TRBD2|TRBV6-5
ASSYSRLAGGTATGYEQY
>few|TRBJ2-3|TRBD2|TRBV6-4
ASSLSGIPTDTQY
>-|TRBJ1-2|-|TRBV20-1
SARELRDGGYLNYGYT
>many|TRBJ1-2|-|TRBV7-1
ASSDLNHEGKTYGYT
>many|TRBJ1-4|-|TRBV4-1
ASSQGRQERTNEKLF
>many|TRBJ2-2|TRBD1|TRBV6-1
ASSELPGQGPTGELF
>many|TRBJ1-1|-|TRBV11-2
ASRFRVDTEAF
>many|TRBJ1-3|-|TRBV10-3
AISETRGSGNTIY
>many|TRBJ2-7|-|TRBV2
ASILGRNNYEQY
>many|TRBJ2-1|TRBD1|TRBV12-5
ASVPGQAVSEQF
>many|TRBJ1-4|-|TRBV7-8
ASSPRGLNEKLF
>many|TRBJ2-1|-|TRBV20-1
SASPIRRGVDEQF
>few|TRBJ2-7|-|TRBV9
ASSVEGVPPYEQY
>many|TRBJ1-2|-|TRBV20-1
SARPQLYGYT
>-|TRBJ2-1|-|TRBV7-8
ASSALGENNEQF
>-|TRBJ2-1|-|TRBV9
ASSVEGYEQF